The TCR beta chain under discussion was sequenced for a study of cytomegalovirus exposure and HLA in healthy donors. V lost 2 bases and J lost 6, with 14 bases in between. The CDR3 is 14 amino acids. Germline V gene sequence: CDR1 MNHNY, CDR2 SVGAGI (reference sequence). Both 60 Vbeta primers and 13 Jbeta primers went into the PCR. Measured with immunoSEQ multiplex PCR; TCRdb has only the in-frame clones, and not every one. This sample's table reports fewer than 50,000 clones. This chain joins TRBV6-6 and TRBJ2-7; D not certain. The material sequenced was PBMCs. The sequence was collected from a male donor in good health and CMV-seronegative. CDR3 DNA: TGTGCCAGCAGTTACAGTGAGGCGAGCCGCGAGCAGTACTTC. Translation gives CASSYSEASREQYF.